These T cell receptor beta chains were read from a single sample in a study of T cells after yellow fever vaccination. TCRdb called the 5' RACE reads again in MiXCR, with one record for every CDR3 protein. Here the sample spans nearly 300,000 distinct CDR3 sequences, around 10% being singletons. The source was CD4+ T cells sorted from PBMCs, collected 5 days after the yellow fever booster vaccination. The receptors shown here come from a man between 18 and 35 years old who received the YFV17D yellow fever vaccine. CDR3s include the opening cysteine and the closing phenylalanine or tryptophan. The D gene is left open where the match is weak. Clone size is stated in some rows and not others, as once, few, many or a class when expanded.

d_gene | j_gene | abundance | v_gene | CDR3nt | CDR3aa
TRBD2 | TRBJ2-1 | few | TRBV10-3 | TGTGCCATCTCGGGAGGGGCCCGGAATGAGCAGTTCTTC | CAISGGARNEQFF
TRBD2 | TRBJ2-3 | - | TRBV29-1 | TGCAGCGTTGTTCCTAGCGGGGCCACAGATACGCAGTATTTT | CSVVPSGATDTQYF
- | TRBJ1-2 | - | TRBV11-2 | TGTGCCAGCAGCTCATCTACTGGCTACACCTTC | CASSSSTGYTF
- | TRBJ1-2 | few | TRBV4-3 | TGCGCCAGCAGCCAGTGGCCCCTGATACCTCTTAACTATGGCTACACCTTC | CASSQWPLIPLNYGYTF
- | TRBJ2-3 | few | TRBV9 | TGTGCCAGCAGCGTAGACGAGGGGGGGCTTGGAGATACGCAGTATTTT | CASSVDEGGLGDTQYF
- | TRBJ2-7 | - | TRBV6-5 | TGTGCCAGCAGGCCTTACCCGGGACCATCCTACGAGCAGTACTTC | CASRPYPGPSYEQYF
- | TRBJ1-2 | - | TRBV5-1 | TGCGCCAGCAGCTTGGGCAGGGAGGGCTACACCTTC | CASSLGREGYTF
- | TRBJ2-1 | few | TRBV6-6 | TGTGCCAGCAGTATCACCGAGGGGGGTGAGAGTGAGCAGTTCTTC | CASSITEGGESEQFF
TRBD2 | TRBJ2-1 | few | TRBV5-1 | TGCGCCAGCAGGGACACCGGGGGGGGCGCGTACAATGAGCAGTTCTTC | CASRDTGGGAYNEQFF
- | TRBJ1-1 | few | TRBV12-3/TRBV12-4 | TGTGCCAGCACCGATGAACCGGGACTAAGGTATCCTGAAGCTTTCTTT | CASTDEPGLRYPEAFF
- | TRBJ2-3 | - | TRBV6-2/TRBV6-3 | TGTGCCAGCAGTTACCCGATGGGGGGGCGCCAAGTGCATTTT | CASSYPMGGRQVHF
- | TRBJ2-3 | few | TRBV9 | TGTGCCAGCAGCTCAACACTAGTCCCCACAGATACGCAGTATTTT | CASSSTLVPTDTQYF
- | TRBJ1-1 | - | TRBV20-1 | TGCAGTGCTAGAGATAGGTTGGGGGGGTGGACTGAAGCTTTCTTT | CSARDRLGGWTEAFF
- | TRBJ2-2 | - | TRBV4-1 | TGCGCCAGCAGCCTCCTGGTGGGCGGACCAGGCACCGGGGAGCTGTTTTTT | CASSLLVGGPGTGELFF
- | TRBJ1-2 | many | TRBV7-2 | TGTGCCAGCAGCTTATATCAGGGGCCTTATGGCTACACCTTC | CASSLYQGPYGYTF
- | TRBJ2-2 | many | TRBV5-1 | TGCGCCAGCAGCTCCGGGACTTTTTCCGGCGGGGAGCTGTTTTTT | CASSSGTFSGGELFF
- | TRBJ1-4 | - | TRBV5-1 | TGCGCCAGCAAAGGGGATGAAAAACTGTTTTTT | CASKGDEKLFF
TRBD2 | TRBJ2-3 | few | TRBV5-1 | TGCGCCAGCAGATACTTCTTGGAGGAGAGCGGGGGGTCAGATACGCAGTATTTT | CASRYFLEESGGSDTQYF
- | TRBJ1-5 | many | TRBV7-2 | TGTGCCAGCAGCCAGTCTAGGGGTAATCAGCCCCAGCATTTT | CASSQSRGNQPQHF
TRBD2 | TRBJ2-3 | - | TRBV20-1 | TGCAGTGCTAGAAGGCGGGGGGGCTCCGATACGCAGTATTTT | CSARRRGGSDTQYF
TRBD1 | TRBJ2-2 | - | TRBV11-1 | TGTGCCAGCAGCGCTGTAGGGACAGGGTGGCCCGGGGAGCTGTTTTTT | CASSAVGTGWPGELFF
- | TRBJ2-6 | - | TRBV9 | TGTGCCAGCAGCGTAGCAGGTCCCGGGGCCAACGTCCTGACTTTC | CASSVAGPGANVLTF
TRBD1 | TRBJ1-5 | - | TRBV6-1 | TGTGCCAGCAGTGAAGGGACAGGGACGTTTCAGCCCCAGCATTTT | CASSEGTGTFQPQHF
TRBD2 | TRBJ2-1 | - | TRBV6-2/TRBV6-3 | TGTGCCAGCAACGCACTCGGGGGGGCCGGCAATGAGCAGTTCTTC | CASNALGGAGNEQFF
- | TRBJ2-5 | few | TRBV5-1 | TGCGCCAGCAGCTTGGAGGGCAGCGAGACCCAGTACTTC | CASSLEGSETQYF
TRBD2 | TRBJ2-3 | - | TRBV5-4 | TGTGCCAGCAGCTCTATACTAGCGGGGGGGAGAGATACGCAGTATTTT | CASSSILAGGRDTQYF
TRBD1 | TRBJ2-7 | - | TRBV7-2 | TGTGCCAGCAGCCCGACAGGGAGCCGAACCTACGAGCAGTACTTC | CASSPTGSRTYEQYF
- | TRBJ1-3 | few | TRBV30 | TGTGCCTGGATCCTGTCGGGCGGTTCTGGAAACACCATATATTTT | CAWILSGGSGNTIYF
- | TRBJ2-3 | few | TRBV4-3 | TGCGCCAGCAGCCAAACAGGTCAAGATACGCAGTATTTT | CASSQTGQDTQYF
TRBD1 | TRBJ2-1 | - | TRBV6-2/TRBV6-3 | TGTGCCAGCAGGGGACAGGGGGCTCATGAGCAGTTCTTC | CASRGQGAHEQFF
- | TRBJ2-5 | - | TRBV21-1 | TGTGCCAGCAGCAATGACAGGGAGAAGGAGACCCAGTACTTC | CASSNDREKETQYF
- | TRBJ2-3 | - | TRBV19 | TGTGCCAGTGCTTTATTGGTTAGCACAGATACGCAGTATTTT | CASALLVSTDTQYF
- | TRBJ1-1 | few | TRBV7-9 | TGTGCCAGCAGCTTACGGGAACAAGGTGAAGCTTTCTTT | CASSLREQGEAFF
- | TRBJ1-1 | - | TRBV18 | TGTGCCAGCTCACCACTGGAGGAAGGAGCAGCTTTCTTT | CASSPLEEGAAFF
- | TRBJ2-3 | - | TRBV19 | TGTGCCAGTAGTATCGGCCCCGAACGAGATACGCAGTATTTT | CASSIGPERDTQYF
- | TRBJ2-3 | few | TRBV24-1 | TGTGCCACCAGTGACCCCGGTGTAGATACGCAGTATTTT | CATSDPGVDTQYF
- | TRBJ2-3 | - | TRBV5-1 | TGCGCCAGCAGCTTTACGACTAGTTCCCAACCAGATACGCAGTATTTT | CASSFTTSSQPDTQYF
- | TRBJ2-1 | - | TRBV25-1 | TGTGCCAGCGGGAAGACAGGTCGCGCCTACAATGAGCAGTTCTTC | CASGKTGRAYNEQFF
- | TRBJ1-5 | - | TRBV20-1 | TGCAGTGCTAGAGATGTGAGGGACGGCCAGCCCCAGCATTTT | CSARDVRDGQPQHF
TRBD1 | TRBJ1-2 | few | TRBV7-2 | TGTGCCAGCAGCGGCGGACAGGGGAAGGGATATGGTGGCTACACCTTC | CASSGGQGKGYGGYTF
- | TRBJ1-6 | few | TRBV7-9 | TGTGCCAGCAGAGGGGGTCCCCATAATTCACCCCTCCACTTT | CASRGGPHNSPLHF
- | TRBJ2-1 | - | TRBV9 | TGTGCCAGCAGCGTAGCTACAGGACGGGGTGAGCAGTTCTTC | CASSVATGRGEQFF
TRBD2 | TRBJ2-7 | - | TRBV9 | TGTGCCAGCAGCGCGGGACTAGCCGCCTACGAGCAGTACTTC | CASSAGLAAYEQYF
- | TRBJ2-5 | - | TRBV5-1 | TGCGCCAGCAGCACCGGGGACTCGGAGACCCAGTACTTC | CASSTGDSETQYF
- | TRBJ1-2 | - | TRBV12-3/TRBV12-4 | TGTGCCAGCAGTTTCGAGGGAATCTATGGCTACACCTTC | CASSFEGIYGYTF
TRBD2 | TRBJ2-3 | few | TRBV5-1 | TGCGCCAGCAGCCGGACTAGCGGAATAGATACGCAGTATTTT | CASSRTSGIDTQYF
- | TRBJ2-6 | many | TRBV4-2 | TGTGCCAGCAGCCAAGCACAATCCTCTGGGGCCAACGTCCTGACTTTC | CASSQAQSSGANVLTF
- | TRBJ2-6 | many | TRBV27 | TGTGCCAGCAGCCTATCTGGGGCCAACGTCCTGACTTTC | CASSLSGANVLTF
- | TRBJ1-4 | many | TRBV4-3 | TGCGCCAGCAGCCTGACAGAGGATGGGGCTAATGAAAAACTGTTTTTT | CASSLTEDGANEKLFF
- | TRBJ1-6 | - | TRBV20-1 | TGCAGTGCCAGGGACGCGGCGGGGGCAGACAATTCACCCCTCCACTTT | CSARDAAGADNSPLHF
- | TRBJ1-4 | few | TRBV29-1 | TGCAGCGGGAGTCAGGGGAATGAAAAACTGTTTTTT | CSGSQGNEKLFF